The 26 T cell receptor beta chains in this list originate from one sample, sequenced in a study of T cell responses to AZD1222 COVID-19 vaccine (dated by TCRdb to about 2021). Reading the label with the study, this specimen's time point is: baseline before first vaccination. The library was made by the immunoSEQ multiplex PCR assay. TCRdb carries this immuneACCESS record with in-frame sequences only. Its versions omit some clonotypes, under half of them owing to an unresolved V gene in the studies checked, with the rest unexplained. This sample is represented by 45,000 to 70,000 clones; approximately 83% of them were singletons. About a sixth of the sample rests with the top ten. The source was peripheral blood, collected on day 0 of AZD1222 vaccination. These receptors originate from an adult in good health.

The chain combines TRBV28 with TRBJ2-7; D might be TRBD2 (5 bases). The germline gives CDR1 MDHEN, CDR2 SYDVKM. V was trimmed by 2 bases and J by 5 bases, leaving 7 bases between them. There are 12 residues in the CDR3. The CDR3 coding sequence is TGTGCCAGCAGTTTAGTCGGGGACGAGCAGTACTTC. It encodes CASSLVGDEQYF.

This clone is medium-sized within its sample. V is TRBV2 and J is TRBJ2-1; 16 nucleotides match TRBD2. Germline loops: CDR1 SNHLY, CDR2 FYNNEI. Trimming cost V 10 bases and J 8 bases; bases outside gene matches: 14. The CDR3 is made up of 17 amino acids. This chain's CDR3 is CATQGLAGGPQGDEQFF. The CDR3 DNA sequence: TGTGCCACTCAGGGACTAGCGGGAGGGCCGCAGGGGGATGAGCAGTTCTTC.

The chain employs TRBV5-1 and TRBJ2-1; a weak D match, TRBD1 (5 bases). CDR3 length: 15 amino acids. Germline V lookup: CDR1 SGHRS, CDR2 YFSETQ. V was shortened by 0 bases and J by 2 bases, with 9 bases between the two germline ends. This CDR3 reads CASSLDRPTYNEQFF. In DNA, the CDR3 is TGCGCCAGCAGCTTGGACAGGCCCACCTACAATGAGCAGTTCTTC.

J is TRBJ1-2 and V is TRBV29-1, with D maybe TRBD1 (5 bases). The length of the CDR3 is 12 residues. Trimming left V 7 bases short and J 5 bases short, with 14 bases between. Per germline, CDR1 SQVTM and CDR2 ANQGSEA. The CDR3 DNA follows: TGCAGCGATATGATCGGGGGTTATGGCTACACCTTC. Protein product: CSDMIGGYGYTF.

This clone has only one observation. The chain employs TRBV24-1 and TRBJ2-5, with D maybe TRBD1 (6 bases). Germline lookup yields CDR1 KGHDR and CDR2 SFDVKD. This CDR3 comprises 14 residues. Trimming left V 3 bases short and J 1 base short, with 8 bases between. The CDR3 loop is CATSDPGAQETQYF. In DNA form, the CDR3 reads TGTGCCACCAGTGATCCAGGGGCCCAAGAGACCCAGTACTTC.

The rearrangement joins TRBV7-3 to TRBJ2-2; tentatively, D is TRBD1 or TRBD2 (6 bases each). Trimming pared 5 bases from V and 2 bases from J, leaving 15 bases between. The germline V gene has CDR1 SGHTA and CDR2 FQGTGA. This CDR3 has 16 residues. The DNA for the CDR3 is TGTGCCAGCAGCACCTACAGGGCGGGAAACACCGGGGAGCTGTTTTTT. As protein: CASSTYRAGNTGELFF.

This clone was recorded once. For the CDR3, the DNA is TGCGCCAGCATCTCGGGACAGAAAACCGGGGAGCTGTTTTTT. It is translated as CASISGQKTGELFF. The chain carries TRBV10-2 and TRBJ2-2; 7 nucleotides line up with TRBD1. This CDR3 region has 14 residues. Trimming removed 7 bases from V and 5 bases from J; junction bases left unmatched: 7. Germline values: CDR1 WSHSY, CDR2 SAAADI.

The chain recombines TRBV29-1 with TRBJ2-3; 10 bases are shared with TRBD2. Germline assignment: CDR1 SQVTM and CDR2 ANQGSEA. V shed 3 bases and J 4 bases; nucleotides not matched to a gene: 7. CDR3 length: 15 residues. The CDR3 nucleotides read TGCAGCGTTGACCGAGCGGGAGGGCGGGCAGATACGCAGTATTTT. Its protein product is CSVDRAGGRADTQYF.

This clone was counted a few times. The chain links TRBV30 to TRBJ1-1; 7 bases are a match to TRBD1. The V segment lost 2 bases and the J segment 4 bases; nucleotides outside the gene matches: 7. The CDR3 has 14 residues. Germline V gives CDR1 GTSNPN, CDR2 SVGIG (reference sequence). The CDR3 DNA reads TGTGCCTGGAGTAAAACAGGGGTTTTCACTGAAGCTTTCTTT. It encodes CAWSKTGVFTEAFF.

This rearrangement joins TRBV14 to TRBJ1-2; 8 bases are a match to TRBD1. Germline trimming cut 5 bases from V and 2 bases from J; bases unmatched to any gene: 7. The CDR3 totals 15 residues. In germline, CDR1 is SGHDN, CDR2 FVKESK. The CDR3 coding sequence is TGTGCCAGCAGCAAAGGGACAGGTATAAACTATGGCTACACCTTC. The encoded protein is CASSKGTGINYGYTF.

This chain links TRBV19 with TRBJ1-5, with 10 bases fitting TRBD1. J gave up 4 bases and V 5 bases, and 5 bases lay outside the gene matches. The CDR3 is 15 residues long. Germline V gene sequence: CDR1 LNHDA, CDR2 SQIVND (reference sequence). The CDR3 nucleotides read TGTGCCAGTAGTGCGGGACAGGGGATAAATCAGCCCCAGCATTTT. It specifies CASSAGQGINQPQHF.

The chain links TRBV9 to TRBJ1-5, with TRBD1 matching 7 bases. The CDR3 sequence is 15 residues long. The J segment lost 7 bases and the V segment lost 0 bases, leaving 7 bases of the junction unmatched. CDR1 and CDR2 from the germline V gene are SGDLS and YYNGEE. Written as DNA, the CDR3 is TGTGCCAGCAGCGTAGACGGAGGGGGCGGGCAGCCCCAGCATTTT. Translating gives CASSVDGGGGQPQHF.

This clone was picked up a small number of times. This chain links TRBV28 with TRBJ2-7, with 14 bases matching TRBD2. The CDR3 is 17 residues long. V shed 5 bases, J shed 3 bases, and the junction held 9 bases outside the gene matches. Germline CDR1 is MDHEN and CDR2 is SYDVKM. The CDR3 DNA reads TGTGCCAGCAGTCCGACGGGACTAGCGGGAGTTGACTACGAGCAGTACTTC. It translates to CASSPTGLAGVDYEQYF.

The CDR3 here is CASSQAGTNQPQHF. The CDR3 region has the DNA TGTGCCAGCAGCCAAGCAGGGACCAATCAGCCCCAGCATTTT. The rearrangement joins TRBV3-1 (or the pseudogene TRBV3-2) to TRBJ1-5, with D tentatively TRBD1 (5 bases). V was pared by 1 base and J by 3 bases, with 7 bases between. This CDR3 is 14 amino acids long. Germline V gene sequence: CDR1 LGHDT, CDR2 YNNKEL (reference sequence).

The V and J genes are TRBV30 and TRBJ2-7; maybe TRBD1 (6 bases). Per germline, CDR1 GTSNPN and CDR2 SVGIG (reference sequence). V was cut by 4 bases and J by 5 bases, with 12 bases left in between. The CDR3 loop spans 12 amino acids. Here the CDR3 reads CAWTQGRHEQYF. The CDR3 DNA is TGTGCCTGGACACAGGGTCGGCACGAGCAGTACTTC.

The chain recombines TRBV9 with TRBJ2-1; 12 positions match TRBD2. This CDR3 comprises 17 residues. The V gene end was trimmed by 0 bases and the J gene end by 8 bases; junction bases not matched to a gene: 9. Germline CDR1 SGDLS, CDR2 YYNGEE. Written as DNA, the CDR3 is TGTGCCAGCAGCGTAGGCCTTCTAGCGGGAGGGTGGGATGAGCAGTTCTTC. This translates into CASSVGLLAGGWDEQFF.

This chain uses TRBV28 with TRBJ2-1, with D possibly matching TRBD2 (7 bases). Per germline, CDR1 MDHEN and CDR2 SYDVKM. The length of the CDR3 is 15 residues. V was clipped by 10 bases and J by 4 bases, with 20 bases between them. The CDR3 spells CATKRAGDYYNEQFF. DNA of the CDR3: TGTGCCACCAAGAGAGCAGGGGACTATTACAATGAGCAGTTCTTC.

This clone was counted only a few times. The V and J genes are TRBV28 and TRBJ1-3; D not certain. Germline CDR1 is MDHEN and CDR2 is SYDVKM. CDR3 size: 12 residues. Between the trimmed V and J ends, which lost 8 bases and 4 bases, there was a span of 9 bases. CDR3 DNA sequence: TGTGCCAGCGGATCGTCCGGAAACACCATATATTTT. Translating gives CASGSSGNTIYF.

The chain combines TRBV19 with TRBJ2-1; 9 positions agree with TRBD2. The CDR3 runs to 16 residues. The V gene end was trimmed by 6 bases and the J gene end by 6 bases; junction bases not matched to a gene: 12. The germline CDR1 and CDR2 sequences are LNHDA and SQIVND (reference sequence). The CDR3 region is CASSDPGTSSINEQFF. The CDR3 coding sequence is TGTGCCAGTAGCGACCCTGGGACTAGCAGCATCAATGAGCAGTTCTTC. Supplemented by reference TRBV19 and TRBJ2-1, the full variable domain reads DGGITQSPKYLFRKEGQNVTLSCEQNLNHDAMYWYRQDPGQGLRLIYYSQIVNDFQKGDIAEGYSVSREKKESFPLTVTSAQKNPTAFYLCASSDPGTSSINEQFFGPGTRLTVL.

This rearrangement joins TRBV6-5 to TRBJ2-1; D is unresolved. Germline loops: CDR1 MNHEY, CDR2 SVGAGI. This CDR3 spans 14 amino acids. The ends were cut back, 4 bases at V and 6 bases at J, with 13 bases in the middle. CDR3 loop: CASSFGSTLNEQFF. Here the CDR3 DNA reads TGTGCCAGCAGTTTCGGGTCGACACTCAATGAGCAGTTCTTC.

The V gene is TRBV24-1, the J gene TRBJ1-4; the D gene is possibly TRBD1 (6 bases). Trimming left V 4 bases short and J 0 bases short, with 11 bases between. This CDR3 spans 16 amino acids. Germline CDR1 is KGHDR and CDR2 is SFDVKD. The DNA of the CDR3 is TGTGCCACCAGTGAGGGGAGGGGGGCAACTAATGAAAAACTGTTTTTT. This translates into CATSEGRGATNEKLFF.

The J gene is TRBJ1-1, the V gene TRBV6-5; D is uncertain. Trimming pared 2 bases from V and 8 bases from J, leaving 9 bases between. Germline V lookup: CDR1 MNHEY, CDR2 SVGAGI. The CDR3 consists of 12 residues. The CDR3 spells CASSYPGREAFF. CDR3 nucleotide sequence: TGTGCCAGCAGTTACCCCGGTCGAGAAGCTTTCTTT.

This chain uses TRBV7-2 with TRBJ2-7; possibly TRBD1 for D (6 bases). The CDR3 covers 13 residues. V lost 7 bases to trimming and J lost 0 bases, with 10 bases between them. Germline V gene lookup returns CDR1 SGHTA and CDR2 FQGNSA. CDR3 coding DNA: TGTGCCAGCACCGACAGGACCTCCTACGAGCAGTACTTC. It yields the protein CASTDRTSYEQYF.

This clone has just one count. The chain is built from TRBV7-2 and TRBJ2-7, with 9 bases identical to TRBD2. The trim removed 2 bases at V and 3 bases at J, leaving 14 bases unmatched. CDR3 length: 18 residues. Germline V gene sequence: CDR1 SGHTA, CDR2 FQGNSA. In nucleotides, the CDR3 is TGTGCCAGCAGCTTAAGGCCCACTTCTAGCGGGACGAACTACGAGCAGTACTTC. It specifies CASSLRPTSSGTNYEQYF.

This chain links TRBV5-4 with TRBJ2-1; D unresolved. There are 13 residues in the CDR3. Germline lookup yields CDR1 SGHNT and CDR2 YYREEE (reference sequence). The V end lost 2 bases, the J end lost 6 bases, and 9 bases lay between the germline ends. CDR3 DNA: TGTGCCAGCAGCTTTCCTTTCGGCAATGAGCAGTTCTTC. Translating gives CASSFPFGNEQFF.

The V gene is TRBV4-1, the J gene TRBJ2-7; either TRBD1 or TRBD2 may supply D (5 bases each). Per germline, CDR1 MGHRA and CDR2 YSYEKL. V was clipped by 1 base and J by 4 bases, with 20 bases between them. The CDR3 is made up of 17 amino acids. The CDR3, as DNA: TGCGCCAGCAGCCAAGGCTGGCCGGGGCAGAGGATGTACGAGCAGTACTTC. Its protein is CASSQGWPGQRMYEQYF.